This T cell receptor (beta chain) was obtained from a study of T cell repertoires in cytomegalovirus infection. In this sample, this clonotype turned up a few times. Its antigen is not known. Each CDR3 protein is one row after TCRdb ran MiXCR on the reads. The sample yields about 600,000 distinct CDR3 sequences, 20% to 25% seen once. Whole-study results and caveats: Dominating the ex vivo response were TCR beta clonotypes that were CMV-specific and HLA-C-restricted.

Input material: CD8+ T cells from PBMCs. The clonotype comes from a human donor in good health (CMV status not recorded). Some clones in this sample may be carry-over from other donors' samples.

The CDR3 DNA reads as TGTGCCAGCTCTTCGTTAGATTACGAGCAGTACTTC. It yields the protein CASSSLDYEQYF. The chain links TRBV6-5 to TRBJ2-7; D is uncertain. CDR3 length: 12 residues. Per the germline V gene, CDR1 is MNHEY and CDR2 is SVGAGI. Trimming stripped 8 bases from V and 4 bases from J, with 12 bases between.